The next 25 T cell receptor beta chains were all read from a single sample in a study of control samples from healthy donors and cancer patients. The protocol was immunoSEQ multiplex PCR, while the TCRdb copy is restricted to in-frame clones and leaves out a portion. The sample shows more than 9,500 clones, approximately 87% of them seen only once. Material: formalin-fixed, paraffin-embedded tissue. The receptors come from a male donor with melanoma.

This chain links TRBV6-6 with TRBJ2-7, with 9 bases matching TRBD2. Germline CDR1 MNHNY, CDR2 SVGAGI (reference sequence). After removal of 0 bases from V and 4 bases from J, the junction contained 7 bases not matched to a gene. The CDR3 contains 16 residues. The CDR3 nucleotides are TGTGCCAGCAGTTACTCGACTAGCGGTCGAACGTACGAGCAGTACGTC. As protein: CASSYSTSGRTYEQYV.

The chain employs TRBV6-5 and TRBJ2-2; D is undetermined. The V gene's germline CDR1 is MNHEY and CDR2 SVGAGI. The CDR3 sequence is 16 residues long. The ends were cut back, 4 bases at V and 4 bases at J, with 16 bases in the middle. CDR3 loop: CASSSPRSGSTGELFF. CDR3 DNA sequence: TGTGCCAGCAGTTCCCCTCGGTCTGGTAGCACCGGGGAGCTGTTTTTT.

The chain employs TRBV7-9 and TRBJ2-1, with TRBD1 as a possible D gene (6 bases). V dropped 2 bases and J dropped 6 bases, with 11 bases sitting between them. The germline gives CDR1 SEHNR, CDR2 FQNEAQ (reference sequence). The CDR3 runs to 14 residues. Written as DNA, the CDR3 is TGTGCCAGCAGCTTACCTGAAGGGGGCAATGAGCAGTTCTTC. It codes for CASSLPEGGNEQFF.

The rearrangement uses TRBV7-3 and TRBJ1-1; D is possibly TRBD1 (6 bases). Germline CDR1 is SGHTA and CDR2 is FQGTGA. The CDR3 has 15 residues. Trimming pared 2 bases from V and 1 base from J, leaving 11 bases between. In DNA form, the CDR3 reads TGTGCCAGCAGCTTACTAGGGGGGCGGAACACTGAAGCTTTCTTT. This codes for CASSLLGGRNTEAFF.

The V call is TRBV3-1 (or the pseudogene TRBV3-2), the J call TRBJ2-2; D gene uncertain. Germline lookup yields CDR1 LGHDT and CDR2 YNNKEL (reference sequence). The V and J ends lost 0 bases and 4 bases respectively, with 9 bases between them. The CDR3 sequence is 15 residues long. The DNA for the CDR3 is TGTGCCAGCAGCCAAGACTCCCAAGGCACCGGGGAGCTGTTTTTT. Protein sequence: CASSQDSQGTGELFF.

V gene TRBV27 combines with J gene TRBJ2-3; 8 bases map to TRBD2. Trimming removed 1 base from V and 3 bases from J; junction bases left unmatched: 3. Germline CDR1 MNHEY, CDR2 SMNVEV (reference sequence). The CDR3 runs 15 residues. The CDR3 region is CASSLYLAGTDTQYF. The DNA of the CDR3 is TGTGCCAGCAGTTTATATTTAGCGGGAACAGATACGCAGTATTTT.

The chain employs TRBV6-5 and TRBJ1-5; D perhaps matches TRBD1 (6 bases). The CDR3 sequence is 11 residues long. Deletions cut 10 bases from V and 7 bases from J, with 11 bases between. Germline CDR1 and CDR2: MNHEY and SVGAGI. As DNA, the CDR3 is TGTGCCACCACCACAGGGCAGCCCCAGCATTTT. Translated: CATTTGQPQHF.

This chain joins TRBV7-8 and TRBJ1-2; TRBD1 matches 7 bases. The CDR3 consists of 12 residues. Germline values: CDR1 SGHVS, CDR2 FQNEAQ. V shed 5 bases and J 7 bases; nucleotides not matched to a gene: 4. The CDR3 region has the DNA TGTGCCAGCAGCCCTGACAGGGCTGGCTACACCTTC. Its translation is CASSPDRAGYTF.

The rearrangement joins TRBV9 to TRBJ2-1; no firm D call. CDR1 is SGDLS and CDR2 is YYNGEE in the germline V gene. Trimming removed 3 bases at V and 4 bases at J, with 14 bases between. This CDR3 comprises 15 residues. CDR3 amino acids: CASSAEVTAYNEQFF. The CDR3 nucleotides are TGTGCCAGCAGCGCGGAAGTAACAGCGTACAATGAGCAGTTCTTC. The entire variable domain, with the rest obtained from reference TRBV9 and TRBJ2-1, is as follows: DSGVTQTPKHLITATGQRVTLRCSPRSGDLSVYWYQQSLDQGLQFLIQYYNGEERAKGNILERFSAQQFPDLHSELNLSSLELGDSALYFCASSAEVTAYNEQFFGPGTRLTVL.

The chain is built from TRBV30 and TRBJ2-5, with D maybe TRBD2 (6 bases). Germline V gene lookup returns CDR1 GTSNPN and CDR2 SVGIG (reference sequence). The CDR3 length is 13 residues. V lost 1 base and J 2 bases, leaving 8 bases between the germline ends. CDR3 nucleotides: TGTGCCTGGAGTGGGGACTCTCAAGAGACCCAGTACTTC. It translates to CAWSGDSQETQYF.

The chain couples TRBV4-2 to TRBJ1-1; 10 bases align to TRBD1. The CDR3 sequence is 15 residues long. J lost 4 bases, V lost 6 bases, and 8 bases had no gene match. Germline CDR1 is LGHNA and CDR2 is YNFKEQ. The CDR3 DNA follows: TGTGCCAGCAGTTCGAAGACAGGGGGCCTCACTGAAGCTTTCTTT. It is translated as CASSSKTGGLTEAFF.

The CDR3, as DNA: TGCAGCGTCTACTCAGGGGGCGGCACTGAAGCTTTCTTT. Translation gives CSVYSGGGTEAFF. The chain has TRBV29-1 and TRBJ1-1; 8 bases fit TRBD1. After removal of 6 bases from V and 4 bases from J, the junction contained 7 bases not matched to a gene. The CDR3 is made up of 13 amino acids. CDR1 and CDR2 (germline): SQVTM, ANQGSEA. The whole variable domain, remainder taken from reference TRBV29-1 and TRBJ1-1, is SAVISQKPSRDICQRGTSLTIQCQVDSQVTMMFWYRQQPGQSLTLIATANQGSEATYESGFVIDKFPISRPNLTFSTLTVSNMSPEDSSIYLCSVYSGGGTEAFFGQGTRLTVV.

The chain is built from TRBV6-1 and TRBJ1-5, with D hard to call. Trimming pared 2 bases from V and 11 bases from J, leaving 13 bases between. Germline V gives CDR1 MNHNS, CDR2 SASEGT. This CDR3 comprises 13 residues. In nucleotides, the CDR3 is TGTGCCAGCAGTGAACACCTGGGGAGAGCCCAGCATTTT. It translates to CASSEHLGRAQHF.

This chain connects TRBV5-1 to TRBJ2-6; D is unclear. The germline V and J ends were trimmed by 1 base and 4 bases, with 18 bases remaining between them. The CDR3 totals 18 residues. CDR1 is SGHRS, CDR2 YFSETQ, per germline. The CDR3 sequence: CASSLFVSRPQGANVLTF. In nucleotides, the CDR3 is TGCGCCAGCAGCTTGTTTGTCTCGCGGCCCCAGGGGGCCAACGTCCTGACTTTC.

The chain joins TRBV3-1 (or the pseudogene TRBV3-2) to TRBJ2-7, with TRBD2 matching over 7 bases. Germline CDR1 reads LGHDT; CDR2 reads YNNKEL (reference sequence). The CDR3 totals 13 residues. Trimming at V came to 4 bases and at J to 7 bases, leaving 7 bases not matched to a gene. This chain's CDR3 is CASSLGTTGEQYF. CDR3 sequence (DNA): TGTGCCAGCAGCCTTGGGACTACGGGAGAGCAGTACTTC.

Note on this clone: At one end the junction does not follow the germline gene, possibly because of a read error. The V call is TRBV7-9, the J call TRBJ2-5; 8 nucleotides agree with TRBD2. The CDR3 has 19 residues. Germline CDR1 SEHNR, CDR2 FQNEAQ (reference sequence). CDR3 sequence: CASGLVGRASGTYQETQYF. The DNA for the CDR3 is TGTGCCAGCGGCTTGGTCGGGAGGGCTAGCGGAACGTACCAAGAGACCCAGTACTTC. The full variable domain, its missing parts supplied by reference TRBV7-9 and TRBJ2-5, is DTGVSQNPRHKITKRGQNVTFRCDPISEHNRLYWYRQTLGQGPEFLTYFQNEAQLEKSRLLSDRFSAERPKGSFSTLEIQRTEQGDSAMYLCASGLVGRASGTYQETQYFGPGTRLLVL.

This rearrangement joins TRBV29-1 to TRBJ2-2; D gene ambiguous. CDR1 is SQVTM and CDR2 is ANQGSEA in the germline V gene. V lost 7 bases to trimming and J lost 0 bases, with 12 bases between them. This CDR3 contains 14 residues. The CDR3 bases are TGCAGCGCCGTACCAAACACGAACACCGGGGAGCTGTTTTTT. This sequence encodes CSAVPNTNTGELFF.

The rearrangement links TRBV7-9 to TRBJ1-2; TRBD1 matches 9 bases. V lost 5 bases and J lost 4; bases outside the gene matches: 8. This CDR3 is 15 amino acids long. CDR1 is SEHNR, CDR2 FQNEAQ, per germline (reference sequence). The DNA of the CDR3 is TGTGCCAGCAGCAGCGATCGGGACAGGGTCTATGGCTACACCTTC. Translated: CASSSDRDRVYGYTF.

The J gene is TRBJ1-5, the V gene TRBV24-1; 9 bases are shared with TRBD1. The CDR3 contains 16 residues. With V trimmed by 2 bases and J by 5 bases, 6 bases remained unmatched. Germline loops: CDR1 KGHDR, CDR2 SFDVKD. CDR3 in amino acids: CATSDSTGGSDQPQHF. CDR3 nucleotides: TGTGCCACCAGTGATTCGACAGGGGGATCTGATCAGCCCCAGCATTTT.

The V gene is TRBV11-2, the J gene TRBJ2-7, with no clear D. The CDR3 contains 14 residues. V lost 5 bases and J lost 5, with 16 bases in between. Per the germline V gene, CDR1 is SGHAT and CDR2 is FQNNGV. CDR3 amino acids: CASSPKTFWDEQYF. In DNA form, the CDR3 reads TGTGCCAGCAGCCCCAAAACATTCTGGGACGAGCAGTACTTC. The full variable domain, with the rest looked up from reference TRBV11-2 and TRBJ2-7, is EAGVAQSPRYKIIEKRQSVAFWCNPISGHATLYWYQQILGQGPKLLIQFQNNGVVDDSQLPKDRFSAERLKGVDSTLKIQPAKLEDSAVYLCASSPKTFWDEQYFGPGTRLTVT.

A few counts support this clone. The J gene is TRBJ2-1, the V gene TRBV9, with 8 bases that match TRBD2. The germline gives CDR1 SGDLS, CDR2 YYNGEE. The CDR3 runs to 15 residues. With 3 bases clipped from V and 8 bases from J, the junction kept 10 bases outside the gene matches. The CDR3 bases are TGTGCCAGCAGCGAGGGACTAGAGTGGCTTGATGAGCAGTTCTTC. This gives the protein CASSEGLEWLDEQFF.

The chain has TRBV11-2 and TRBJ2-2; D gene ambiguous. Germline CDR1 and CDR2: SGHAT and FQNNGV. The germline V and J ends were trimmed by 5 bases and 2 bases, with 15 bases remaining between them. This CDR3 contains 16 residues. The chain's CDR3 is CASSRNHPINTGELFF. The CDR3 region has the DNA TGTGCCAGCAGCCGAAACCATCCTATAAACACCGGGGAGCTGTTTTTT.

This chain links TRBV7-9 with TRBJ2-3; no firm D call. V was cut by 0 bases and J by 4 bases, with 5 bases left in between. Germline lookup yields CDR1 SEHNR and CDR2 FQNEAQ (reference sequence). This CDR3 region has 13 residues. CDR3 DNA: TGTGCCAGCAGCTTAGCCGTGGCAGATACGCAGTATTTT. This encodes CASSLAVADTQYF.

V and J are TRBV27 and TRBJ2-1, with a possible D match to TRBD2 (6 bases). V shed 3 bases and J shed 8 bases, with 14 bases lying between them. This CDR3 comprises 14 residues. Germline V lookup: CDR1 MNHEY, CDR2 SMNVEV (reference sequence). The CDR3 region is CASSLRTTRDEQFF. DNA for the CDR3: TGTGCCAGCAGTTTGAGGACTACAAGGGATGAGCAGTTCTTC.

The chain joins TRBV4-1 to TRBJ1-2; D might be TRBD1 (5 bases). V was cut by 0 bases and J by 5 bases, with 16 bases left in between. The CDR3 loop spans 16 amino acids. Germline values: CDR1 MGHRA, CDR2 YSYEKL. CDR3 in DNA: TGCGCCAGCAGCCAAGATAATCGGGGGGTGGGTTATGGCTACACCTTC. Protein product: CASSQDNRGVGYGYTF.